This T cell receptor (beta chain) appears in the sequencing data of a study of cytomegalovirus exposure and HLA in healthy donors. At the level of the study: A subsequent analysis stated that the approximately 110 validation repertoires were run on the same platform as the roughly 670 first-cohort repertoires. Findings of the study overall: CMV antigen specificity of three CMV-associated chains was confirmed in vitro. Among TCR beta chains, those listed as cytomegalovirus-associated numbered about 160. Cytomegalovirus status was reportedly diagnosed by the classifier with high specificity and sensitivity.

TCRdb keeps only in-frame clones here, not all; method: immunoSEQ multiplex PCR. The sample yields about 62,000 clones, roughly 94% seen once. To note about this clone: Its target is unknown.

The length of the CDR3 is 14 residues. V was cut by 7 bases and J by 12 bases, with 25 bases left in between. Germline values: CDR1 MDHEN, CDR2 SYDVKM. Specimen: PBMCs. The sequence came from a woman between 18 and 29 years old in good health and CMV-seropositive. The chain has TRBV28 and TRBJ2-7, with a possible D match to TRBD2 (6 bases). CDR3 loop: CASTLAVPGDRRYF. The CDR3 nucleotides are TGTGCCAGCACCCTGGCGGTTCCGGGAGACCGACGGTACTTC.